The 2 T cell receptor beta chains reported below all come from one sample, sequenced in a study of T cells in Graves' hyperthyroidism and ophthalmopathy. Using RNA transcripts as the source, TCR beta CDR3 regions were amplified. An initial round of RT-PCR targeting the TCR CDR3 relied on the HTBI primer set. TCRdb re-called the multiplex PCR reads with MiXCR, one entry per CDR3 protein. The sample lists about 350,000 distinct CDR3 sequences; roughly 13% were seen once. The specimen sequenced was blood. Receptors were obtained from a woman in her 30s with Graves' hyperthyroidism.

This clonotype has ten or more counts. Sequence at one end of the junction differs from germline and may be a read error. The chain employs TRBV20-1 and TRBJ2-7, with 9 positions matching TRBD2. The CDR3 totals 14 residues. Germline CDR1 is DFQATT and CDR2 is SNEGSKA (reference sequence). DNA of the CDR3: TGCAGTGCTAGTGGGCTAGCGGGACTGGACGAGCGGTACTTC. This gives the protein CSASGLAGLDERYF.

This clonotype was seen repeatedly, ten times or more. This CDR3 is CASSYQKVSNEKLFF. In DNA, the CDR3 is TGTGCCAGCAGTTACCAAAAAGTTTCGAATGAAAAACTGTTTTTT. V is TRBV6-5 and J is TRBJ1-4; D is unclear. V gave up 2 bases and J gave up 5 bases, with 12 bases separating them. There are 15 residues in the CDR3. CDR1 is MNHEY, CDR2 SVGAGI, per germline.